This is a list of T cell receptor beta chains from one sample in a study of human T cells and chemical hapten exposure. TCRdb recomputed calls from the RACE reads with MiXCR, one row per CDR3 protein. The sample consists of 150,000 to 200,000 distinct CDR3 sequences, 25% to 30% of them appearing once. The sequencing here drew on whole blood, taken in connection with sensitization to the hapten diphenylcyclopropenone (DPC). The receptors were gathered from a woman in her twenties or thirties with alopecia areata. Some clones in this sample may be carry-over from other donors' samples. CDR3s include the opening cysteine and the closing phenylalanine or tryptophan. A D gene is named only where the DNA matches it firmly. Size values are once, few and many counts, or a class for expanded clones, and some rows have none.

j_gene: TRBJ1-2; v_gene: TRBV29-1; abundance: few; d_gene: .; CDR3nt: TGCAGCGTTGAAGAGGGGACCTACACCTTC; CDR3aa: CSVEEGTYTF
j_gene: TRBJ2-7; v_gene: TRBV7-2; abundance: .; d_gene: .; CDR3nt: TGTGCCAGCAGCTCAGACAGGCTGGTTGGGGAGCAGTACTTC; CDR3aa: CASSSDRLVGEQYF
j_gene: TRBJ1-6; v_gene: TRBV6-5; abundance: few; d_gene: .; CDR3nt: TGTGCCAGCAGTTATAGGGAACATAAAAATTCACCCCTCCACTTT; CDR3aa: CASSYREHKNSPLHF
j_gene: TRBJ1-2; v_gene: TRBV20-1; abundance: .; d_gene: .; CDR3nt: TGCAGTGCCCCACTCCCAGTTAACTATGGCTACACCTTC; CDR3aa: CSAPLPVNYGYTF
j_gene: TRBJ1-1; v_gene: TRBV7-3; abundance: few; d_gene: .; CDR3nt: TGTGCCACCACAGAGACAGCCGGGGCTGAAGCTTTCTTT; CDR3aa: CATTETAGAEAFF
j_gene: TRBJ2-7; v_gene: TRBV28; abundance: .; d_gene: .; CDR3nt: TGTGCCAGCAGTGCCAGCCGCTCCTACGAGCAGTACTTC; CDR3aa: CASSASRSYEQYF
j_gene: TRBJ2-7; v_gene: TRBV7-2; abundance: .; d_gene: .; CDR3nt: TGTGCCAGCACCCACGGTAGCGGCTCCTACGAGCAGTACTTC; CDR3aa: CASTHGSGSYEQYF
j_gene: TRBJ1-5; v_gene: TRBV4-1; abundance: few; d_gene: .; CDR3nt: TGCGCCAGCAGCCAAGATCCCAATGGAAATAATCAGCCCCAGCATTTT; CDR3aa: CASSQDPNGNNQPQHF
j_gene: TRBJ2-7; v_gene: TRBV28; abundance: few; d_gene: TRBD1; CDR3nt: TGTGCCAGCAGTTTTTCTGGGACAGGTGTCTACGAGCAGTACTTC; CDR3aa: CASSFSGTGVYEQYF
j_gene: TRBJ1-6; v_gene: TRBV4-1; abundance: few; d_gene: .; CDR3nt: TGCGCCAGCAGCCAAGAAAGGTTCGGTTCACCCCTCCACTTT; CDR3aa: CASSQERFGSPLHF
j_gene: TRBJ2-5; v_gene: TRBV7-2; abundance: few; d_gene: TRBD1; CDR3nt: TGTGCCAGCAGCACGGGACAGGGAAAGACCCAGTACTTC; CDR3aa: CASSTGQGKTQYF
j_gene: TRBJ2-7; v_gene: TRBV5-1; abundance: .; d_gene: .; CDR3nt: TGCGCCAGCAGCGATGAGAGGGAGTCCGAGCAGTACTTC; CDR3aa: CASSDERESEQYF
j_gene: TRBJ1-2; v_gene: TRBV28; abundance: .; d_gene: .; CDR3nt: TGTGCCAGCAGTTTATTTGCAGGGAACTATGGCTACACCTTC; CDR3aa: CASSLFAGNYGYTF
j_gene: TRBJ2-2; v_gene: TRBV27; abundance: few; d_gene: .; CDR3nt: TGTGCCAGCAGCCTTGTGGGACCGGGAATAGTCGGGGAGCTGTTTTTT; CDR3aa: CASSLVGPGIVGELFF
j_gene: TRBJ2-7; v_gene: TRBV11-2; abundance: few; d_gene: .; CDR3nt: TGTGCCAGCAGCTCCCGGGACATCTACGAGCAGTACTTC; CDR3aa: CASSSRDIYEQYF
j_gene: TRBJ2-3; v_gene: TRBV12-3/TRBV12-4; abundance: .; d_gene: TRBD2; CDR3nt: TGTGCCAGCAGTGGACTAGCGGGATCTAGCACAGATACGCAGTATTTT; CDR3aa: CASSGLAGSSTDTQYF
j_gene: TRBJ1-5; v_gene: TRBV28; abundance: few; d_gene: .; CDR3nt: TGTGCCAGCAGCAGGGATAGCAGCAATCAGCCCCAGCATTTT; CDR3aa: CASSRDSSNQPQHF
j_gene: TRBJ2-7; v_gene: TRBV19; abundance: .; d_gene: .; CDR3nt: TGTGCCAGTAGTATGGGGGACGGATCCTACGAGCAGTACTTC; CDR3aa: CASSMGDGSYEQYF
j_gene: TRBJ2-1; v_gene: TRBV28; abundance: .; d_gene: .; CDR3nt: TGTGCCAGCAGTCCGTCCCCCAATGAGCAGTTCTTC; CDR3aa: CASSPSPNEQFF
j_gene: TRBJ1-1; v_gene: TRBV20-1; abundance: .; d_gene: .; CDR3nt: TGCAGTGCTAGCGCTGCAGGGGTGGTCGCTGAAGCTTTCTTT; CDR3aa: CSASAAGVVAEAFF
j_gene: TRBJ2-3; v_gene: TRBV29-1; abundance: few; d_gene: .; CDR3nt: TGCAGCGTTGTGTGGGGCACAGATACGCAGTATTTT; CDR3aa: CSVVWGTDTQYF
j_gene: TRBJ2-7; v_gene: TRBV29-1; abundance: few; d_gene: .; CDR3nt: TGCAGCGTTGTATACAGGATTACCTACGAGCAGTACTTC; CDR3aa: CSVVYRITYEQYF
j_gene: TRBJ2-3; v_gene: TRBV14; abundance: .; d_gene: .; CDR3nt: TGTGCCAGCAGCCAAGGAGGGTCGGTGAGCACAGATACGCAGTATTTT; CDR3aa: CASSQGGSVSTDTQYF
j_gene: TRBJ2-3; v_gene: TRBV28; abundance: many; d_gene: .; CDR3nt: TGTGCCAGCAGTTTTGGAGGGGCAACAGATACGCAGTATTTT; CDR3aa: CASSFGGATDTQYF
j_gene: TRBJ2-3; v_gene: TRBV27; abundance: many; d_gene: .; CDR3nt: TGTGCCAGCAGTTCGGGACTGATCACAGATACGCAGTATTTT; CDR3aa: CASSSGLITDTQYF
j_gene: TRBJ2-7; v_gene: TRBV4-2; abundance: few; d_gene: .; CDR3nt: TGTGCCAGCAGCCAAGATCTCGGCTCCTACGAGCAGTACTTC; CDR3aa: CASSQDLGSYEQYF